The 23 T cell receptor beta chains below come from one sample, sequenced in a study of CD8+ T cells in alopecia areata. After isolation, RNA underwent reverse transcription to generate cDNA as the sequencing template. This table comes from immunoSEQ multiplex PCR, and its TCRdb copy is limited to in-frame clones, with some not included. The sample contains around 120,000 clones, 35% to 40% of which appear only once. Sequencing was done on a sample of CD4+ T cells sorted from blood. Receptors were obtained from a human donor with alopecia areata.

This clone was observed once. The V and J genes are TRBV7-2 and TRBJ2-7, with D perhaps TRBD2 (6 bases). Germline V gene sequence: CDR1 SGHTA, CDR2 FQGNSA. This CDR3 has 15 amino acids. V was shortened by 4 bases and J by 1 base, with 14 bases between the two germline ends. As DNA, the CDR3 is TGTGCCAGCAGCTGGGATGGCGGGGTATCCTACGAGCAGTACTTC. This translates into CASSWDGGVSYEQYF.

This clone was found a few times. The chain is built from TRBV7-9 and TRBJ2-1; D remains ambiguous. This CDR3 region has 13 residues. The germline V gene has CDR1 SEHNR and CDR2 FQNEAQ (reference sequence). The V end was cut by 4 bases, the J end by 6 bases, with 10 bases between. The CDR3 DNA reads TGTGCCAGCAGCTCCCGGGTCCCCAATGAGCAGTTCTTC. Protein: CASSSRVPNEQFF.

This clone was counted between two and nine times. The chain is built from TRBV29-1 and TRBJ1-2; possible D gene TRBD1, 5 bases. The germline CDR1 and CDR2 sequences are SQVTM and ANQGSEA. CDR3 length equals 12 residues. V shed 7 bases and J shed 3 bases, with 12 bases lying between them. The CDR3 nucleotides read TGCAGCGCAGGAGGGGACGACTATGGCTACACCTTC. Protein: CSAGGDDYGYTF.

This clone appeared a few times. The chain is built from TRBV28 and TRBJ2-3; D perhaps matches TRBD2 (5 bases). V shed 6 bases and J shed 7 bases, with 17 bases lying between them. Germline V gene lookup returns CDR1 MDHEN and CDR2 SYDVKM. The CDR3 is made up of 14 amino acids. This chain's CDR3 is CASSTPSGVNTQYF. CDR3 in DNA: TGTGCCAGCAGCACCCCCTCCGGGGTAAATACGCAGTATTTT.

The CDR3 protein is CASSEGLASYEQYF. CDR3 sequence (DNA): TGTGCCAGCAGTGAGGGTTTAGCGTCGTACGAGCAGTACTTC. V and J are TRBV2 and TRBJ2-7; weak D call: TRBD2 (5 bases). The CDR3 is 14 residues long. Trimming took off 3 bases at V and 4 bases at J, with 13 bases between the two ends. Germline CDR1 is SNHLY and CDR2 is FYNNEI.

The rearrangement uses TRBV5-1 and TRBJ2-7, with TRBD1 matching over 12 bases. V shed 4 bases, J shed 5 bases, and the junction held 7 bases outside the gene matches. The CDR3 extends over 15 amino acids. Germline loops: CDR1 SGHRS, CDR2 YFSETQ. The CDR3 is CASSPTGQGAHEQYF. CDR3 nucleotide sequence: TGCGCCAGCAGCCCGACGGGACAGGGGGCCCACGAGCAGTACTTC. The full variable domain, with the rest looked up from reference TRBV5-1 and TRBJ2-7, is KAGVTQTPRYLIKTRGQQVTLSCSPISGHRSVSWYQQTPGQGLQFLFEYFSETQRNKGNFPGRFSGRQFSNSRSEMNVSTLELGDSALYLCASSPTGQGAHEQYFGPGTRLTVT.

This clone was observed a few times. The chain links TRBV29-1 to TRBJ1-1; D gene uncertain. The CDR3 totals 10 residues. CDR1 and CDR2 (germline): SQVTM, ANQGSEA. V was clipped by 7 bases and J by 4 bases, with 7 bases between them. CDR3 residues: CSDRGTEAFF. CDR3 nucleotides: TGCAGCGATCGTGGCACTGAAGCTTTCTTT.

V usage is TRBV18 and J usage is TRBJ2-5; no clear D. Trimming cost V 4 bases and J 1 base, with 13 bases left between them. The CDR3 has 15 residues. Germline CDR1 is KGHSH and CDR2 is LQKENI. Here the CDR3 DNA reads TGTGCCAGCTCACGTGACAAGGGATCCCAAGAGACCCAGTACTTC. Translating it yields CASSRDKGSQETQYF.

This clone was detected a few times. V gene TRBV29-1 combines with J gene TRBJ2-1, with D maybe TRBD2 (6 bases). Trimming took 0 bases from V and 1 from J, leaving 10 bases between them. Germline assignment: CDR1 SQVTM and CDR2 ANQGSEA. CDR3 length: 15 residues. As DNA, the CDR3 is TGCAGCGTTGAAGATGGTAGCGGATCCTACAATGAGCAGTTCTTC. It yields the protein CSVEDGSGSYNEQFF.

The chain has TRBV7-3 and TRBJ2-1, with no clear D. Germline V gene data show CDR1 as SGHTA and CDR2 as FQGTGA. This CDR3 is 13 amino acids long. V lost 2 bases, J lost 7 bases, and 9 bases lay in between. Here the CDR3 DNA reads TGTGCCAGCAGCTTAGAGTTCGGGAATGAGCAGTTCTTC. It yields the protein CASSLEFGNEQFF.

The chain has TRBV18 and TRBJ2-1; 11 bases are shared with TRBD1. Trimming at V came to 6 bases and at J to 9 bases, leaving 7 bases not matched to a gene. The CDR3 spans 14 residues. The germline gives CDR1 KGHSH, CDR2 LQKENI. CDR3 in DNA: TGTGCCAGCTCCCCAGGACAGGGGGCGCGTGAGCAGTTCTTC. It codes for CASSPGQGAREQFF.

The rearrangement uses TRBV7-2 and TRBJ2-7, with a tentative D call TRBD2 (6 bases). The V end lost 6 bases, the J end lost 4 bases, and 19 bases lay between the germline ends. The CDR3 has 15 residues. Germline values: CDR1 SGHTA, CDR2 FQGNSA. CDR3 in amino acids: CASSFGAAGPYEQYF. CDR3 coding DNA: TGTGCCAGCAGTTTTGGTGCCGCGGGGCCTTACGAGCAGTACTTC. The entire variable domain, with the rest obtained from reference TRBV7-2 and TRBJ2-7, is as follows: GAGVSQSPSNKVTEKGKDVELRCDPISGHTALYWYRQSLGQGLEFLIYFQGNSAPDKSGLPSDRFSAERTGGSVSTLTIQRTQQEDSAVYLCASSFGAAGPYEQYFGPGTRLTVT.

The V gene is TRBV5-8, the J gene TRBJ1-6, with unresolved D. This CDR3 spans 14 amino acids. V shed 2 bases and J shed 12 bases, with 15 bases lying between them. Per germline, CDR1 SGHTS and CDR2 YDEGEE. CDR3 in amino acids: CASSFPTQAGPLHF. DNA of the CDR3: TGTGCCAGCAGCTTCCCGACCCAGGCAGGACCCCTCCACTTT.

The chain is built from TRBV4-3 and TRBJ2-3; no clear D gene. V lost 2 bases and J lost 2, with 8 bases in between. The CDR3 contains 14 residues. The germline V gene has CDR1 LGHNA and CDR2 YSLEER. CDR3: CASSQQMVTDTQYF. CDR3 DNA: TGCGCCAGCAGCCAACAGATGGTCACAGATACGCAGTATTTT.

A few counts support this clone. V usage is TRBV29-1 and J usage is TRBJ2-3; D is uncertain. Germline CDR1 reads SQVTM; CDR2 reads ANQGSEA. The CDR3 is made up of 13 amino acids. Trimming shortened V by 6 bases and J by 0 bases, and 10 bases separated the two germline ends. In nucleotides, the CDR3 is TGCAGCGTGGACGGAACTAGCACAGATACGCAGTATTTT. Its translation is CSVDGTSTDTQYF.

This rearrangement joins TRBV7-3 to TRBJ2-3; D is perhaps TRBD2 (5 bases). Germline CDR1 and CDR2: SGHTA and FQGTGA. The CDR3 is 14 amino acids. V dropped 2 bases and J dropped 3 bases, with 9 bases sitting between them. DNA of the CDR3: TGTGCCAGCAGCTTAGCGCTAGCAACAGATACGCAGTATTTT. Translation: CASSLALATDTQYF.

The chain has TRBV18 and TRBJ2-3; 8 bases agree with TRBD2. This CDR3 region has 17 residues. Per germline, CDR1 KGHSH and CDR2 LQKENI. V trimming: 2 bases; J trimming: 6 bases; junction bases outside the gene matches: 13. This CDR3 is CASSPSRSGSDPDTQYF. DNA for the CDR3: TGTGCCAGCTCACCATCTCGGAGCGGGAGTGATCCCGATACGCAGTATTTT.

The chain links TRBV5-1 to TRBJ2-5; no clear D. CDR1 SGHRS and CDR2 YFSETQ come from the germline V gene. This CDR3 has 11 residues. V dropped 5 bases and J dropped 1 base, with 3 bases sitting between them. Here the CDR3 DNA reads TGCGCCAGCAGGCTCCAAGAGACCCAGTACTTC. It specifies CASRLQETQYF.

In its sample, this clone was seen a few times. The CDR3 spells CSARSTTEAFF. The CDR3 nucleotides are TGCAGCGCCCGCAGTACCACTGAAGCTTTCTTT. J is TRBJ1-1 and V is TRBV29-1; D not resolved. This CDR3 is 11 amino acids long. V lost 7 bases, J lost 4 bases, and 10 bases lay in between. Germline CDR1 is SQVTM and CDR2 is ANQGSEA.

The CDR3 protein is CASRREERYEQYF. The CDR3 region has the DNA TGCGCCAGCAGGCGGGAGGAAAGGTACGAGCAGTACTTC. The chain recombines TRBV5-1 with TRBJ2-7; 8 bases are shared with TRBD2. There are 13 residues in the CDR3. V was clipped by 5 bases and J by 4 bases; unmatched bases: 5. CDR1 and CDR2 from the germline V gene are SGHRS and YFSETQ.

The chain couples TRBV29-1 to TRBJ2-2; D is uncertain. The CDR3 has 14 amino acids. Germline CDR1 and CDR2: SQVTM and ANQGSEA. V was trimmed by 4 bases and J by 3 bases, leaving 12 bases between them. The CDR3 region is CSVGQHDYTGELFF. DNA for the CDR3: TGCAGCGTTGGGCAGCACGACTACACCGGGGAGCTGTTTTTT.

This rearrangement joins TRBV15 to TRBJ2-7; D might be TRBD2 (5 bases). Germline CDR1 and CDR2: LNHNV and YYDKDF (reference sequence). Trimming took 1 base from V and 4 from J, leaving 5 bases between them. This CDR3 has 12 amino acids. In nucleotides, the CDR3 is TGTGCCACCAGCAGAGCGGGGTACGAGCAGTACTTC. The encoded protein is CATSRAGYEQYF.

V and J are TRBV29-1 and TRBJ2-1; TRBD2 agrees at 14 bases. In germline, CDR1 is SQVTM, CDR2 ANQGSEA. J gave up 9 bases and V 7 bases, and 8 bases lay outside the gene matches. CDR3 length equals 14 residues. The CDR3 region has the DNA TGCAGCGCTACCGGGACTAGCGGGAGCATTGAGCAGTTCTTC. Translation: CSATGTSGSIEQFF.